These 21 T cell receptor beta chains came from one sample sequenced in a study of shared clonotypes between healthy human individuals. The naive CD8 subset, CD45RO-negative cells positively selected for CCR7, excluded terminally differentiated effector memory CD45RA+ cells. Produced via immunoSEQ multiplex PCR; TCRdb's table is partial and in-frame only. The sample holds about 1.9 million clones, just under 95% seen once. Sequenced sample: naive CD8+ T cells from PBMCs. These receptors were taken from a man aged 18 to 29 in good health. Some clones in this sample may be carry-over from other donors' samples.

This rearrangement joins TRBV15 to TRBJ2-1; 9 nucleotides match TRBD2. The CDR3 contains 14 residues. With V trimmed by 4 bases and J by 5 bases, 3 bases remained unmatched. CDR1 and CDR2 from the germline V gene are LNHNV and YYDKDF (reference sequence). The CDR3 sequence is CATSNRTSDNEQFF. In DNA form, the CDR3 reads TGTGCCACCAGCAACAGGACTAGCGACAATGAGCAGTTCTTC.

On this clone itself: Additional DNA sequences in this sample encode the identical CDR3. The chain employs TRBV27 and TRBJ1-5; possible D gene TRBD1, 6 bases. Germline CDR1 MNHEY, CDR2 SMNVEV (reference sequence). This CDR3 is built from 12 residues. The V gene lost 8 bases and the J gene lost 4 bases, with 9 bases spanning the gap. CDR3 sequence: CASSTGNQPQHF. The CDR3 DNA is TGTGCCAGCTCGACAGGTAATCAGCCCCAGCATTTT.

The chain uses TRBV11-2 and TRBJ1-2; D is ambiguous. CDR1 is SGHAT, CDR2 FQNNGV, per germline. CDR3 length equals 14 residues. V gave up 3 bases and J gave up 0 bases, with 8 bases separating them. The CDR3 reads CASSLGEPNYGYTF. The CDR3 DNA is TGTGCCAGCAGCTTGGGTGAACCTAACTATGGCTACACCTTC.

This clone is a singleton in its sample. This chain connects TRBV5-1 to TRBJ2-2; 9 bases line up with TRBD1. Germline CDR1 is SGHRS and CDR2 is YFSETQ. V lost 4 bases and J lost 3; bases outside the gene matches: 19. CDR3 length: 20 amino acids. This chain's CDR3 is CASSLRPGQGSLRDTGELFF. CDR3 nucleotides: TGCGCCAGCAGCCTAAGACCGGGACAGGGATCCCTAAGGGACACCGGGGAGCTGTTTTTT.

The CDR3 is CASTDRWSGIDEQFF. The CDR3 DNA reads TGCGCCAGCACCGACAGATGGAGCGGGATAGATGAGCAGTTCTTC. The chain employs TRBV5-1 and TRBJ2-1; 7 nucleotides agree with TRBD2. Trimming cost V 6 bases and J 8 bases; bases outside gene matches: 14. This CDR3 region has 15 residues. Germline loops: CDR1 SGHRS, CDR2 YFSETQ.

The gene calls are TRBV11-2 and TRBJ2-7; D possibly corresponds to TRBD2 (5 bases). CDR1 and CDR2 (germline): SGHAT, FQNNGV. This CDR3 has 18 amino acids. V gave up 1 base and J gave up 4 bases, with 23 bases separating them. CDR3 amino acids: CASSLVVPRALGEYEQYF. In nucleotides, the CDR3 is TGTGCCAGCAGCTTAGTAGTCCCGAGGGCGCTTGGGGAGTACGAGCAGTACTTC. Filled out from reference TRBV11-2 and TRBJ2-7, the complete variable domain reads EAGVAQSPRYKIIEKRQSVAFWCNPISGHATLYWYQQILGQGPKLLIQFQNNGVVDDSQLPKDRFSAERLKGVDSTLKIQPAKLEDSAVYLCASSLVVPRALGEYEQYFGPGTRLTVT.

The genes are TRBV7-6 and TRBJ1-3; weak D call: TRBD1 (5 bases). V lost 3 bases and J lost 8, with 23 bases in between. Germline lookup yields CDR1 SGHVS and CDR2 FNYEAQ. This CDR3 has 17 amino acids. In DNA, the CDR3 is TGTGCCAGCAGCTTGACGGAGATGACAGCCGGAGGGGACACCATATATTTT. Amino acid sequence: CASSLTEMTAGGDTIYF.

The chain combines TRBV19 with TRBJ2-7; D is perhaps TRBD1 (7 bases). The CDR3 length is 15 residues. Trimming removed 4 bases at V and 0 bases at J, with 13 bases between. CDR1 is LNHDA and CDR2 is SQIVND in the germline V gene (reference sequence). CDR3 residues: CASSTPRGDSYEQYF. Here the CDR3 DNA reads TGTGCCAGTAGTACCCCCAGGGGGGACTCCTACGAGCAGTACTTC.

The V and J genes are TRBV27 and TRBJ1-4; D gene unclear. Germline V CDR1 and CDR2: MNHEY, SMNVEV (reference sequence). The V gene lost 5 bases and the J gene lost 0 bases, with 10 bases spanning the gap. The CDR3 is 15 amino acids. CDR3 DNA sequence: TGTGCCAGCAGTATGTACATGTCAACTAATGAAAAACTGTTTTTT. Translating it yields CASSMYMSTNEKLFF.

In DNA, the CDR3 is TGTGCCAGCAGTTATCGAAACCTACAGGGGTCCGGGGAGCTGTTTTTT. Protein product: CASSYRNLQGSGELFF. V usage is TRBV27 and J usage is TRBJ2-2, with 7 bases aligning to TRBD1. V was pared by 4 bases and J by 6 bases, with 11 bases of the junction left unmatched. Germline V lookup: CDR1 MNHEY, CDR2 SMNVEV (reference sequence). The CDR3 is 16 amino acids.

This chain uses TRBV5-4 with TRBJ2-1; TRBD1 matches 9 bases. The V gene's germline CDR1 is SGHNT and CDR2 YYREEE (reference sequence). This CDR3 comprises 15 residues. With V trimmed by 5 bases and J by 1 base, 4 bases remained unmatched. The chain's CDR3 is CASRDRGWSYNEQFF. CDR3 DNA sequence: TGTGCCAGCAGAGACAGGGGGTGGTCCTACAATGAGCAGTTCTTC.

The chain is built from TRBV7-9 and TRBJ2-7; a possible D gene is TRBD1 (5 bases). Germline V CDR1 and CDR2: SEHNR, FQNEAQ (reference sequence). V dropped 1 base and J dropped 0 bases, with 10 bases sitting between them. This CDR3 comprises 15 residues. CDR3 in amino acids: CASSLEGASSYEQYF. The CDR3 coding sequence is TGTGCCAGCAGCTTAGAAGGGGCCTCCTCCTACGAGCAGTACTTC.

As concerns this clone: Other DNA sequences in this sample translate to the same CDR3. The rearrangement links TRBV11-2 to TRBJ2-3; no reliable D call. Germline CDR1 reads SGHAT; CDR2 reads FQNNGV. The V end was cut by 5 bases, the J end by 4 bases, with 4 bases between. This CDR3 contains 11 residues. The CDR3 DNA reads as TGTGCCAGCAGCCTGCCAGATACGCAGTATTTT. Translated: CASSLPDTQYF. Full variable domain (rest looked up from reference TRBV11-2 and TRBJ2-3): EAGVAQSPRYKIIEKRQSVAFWCNPISGHATLYWYQQILGQGPKLLIQFQNNGVVDDSQLPKDRFSAERLKGVDSTLKIQPAKLEDSAVYLCASSLPDTQYFGPGTRLTVL.

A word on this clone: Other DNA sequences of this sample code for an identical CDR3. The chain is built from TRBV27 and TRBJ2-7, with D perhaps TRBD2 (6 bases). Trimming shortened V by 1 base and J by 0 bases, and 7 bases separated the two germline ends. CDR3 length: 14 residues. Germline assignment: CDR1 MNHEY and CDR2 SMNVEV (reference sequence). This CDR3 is CASSLFGGSYEQYF. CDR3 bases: TGTGCCAGCAGTTTATTCGGGGGCTCCTACGAGCAGTACTTC.

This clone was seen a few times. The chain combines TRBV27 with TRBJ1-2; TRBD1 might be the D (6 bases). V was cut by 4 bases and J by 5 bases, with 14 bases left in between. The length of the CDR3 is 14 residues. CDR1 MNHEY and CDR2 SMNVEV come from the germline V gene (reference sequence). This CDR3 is CASSSTGSIYGYTF. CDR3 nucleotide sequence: TGTGCCAGCAGTTCGACAGGTTCGATTTATGGCTACACCTTC.

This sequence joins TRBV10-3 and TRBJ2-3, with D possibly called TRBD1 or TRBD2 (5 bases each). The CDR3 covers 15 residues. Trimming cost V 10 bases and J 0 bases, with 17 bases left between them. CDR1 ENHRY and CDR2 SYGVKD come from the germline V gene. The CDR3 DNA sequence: TGTGCCACCACTACCGGGGACCTCAGCACAGATACGCAGTATTTT. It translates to CATTTGDLSTDTQYF.

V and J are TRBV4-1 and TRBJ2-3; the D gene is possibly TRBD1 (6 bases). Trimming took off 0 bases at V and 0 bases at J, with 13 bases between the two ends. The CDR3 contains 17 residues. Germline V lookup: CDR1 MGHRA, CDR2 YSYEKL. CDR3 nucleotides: TGCGCCAGCAGCCAAGATCCCTCAGGGGTTAGCACAGATACGCAGTATTTT. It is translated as CASSQDPSGVSTDTQYF.

The DNA for the CDR3 is TGCAGCGTGGCCGAACTGGACAGCCCAACTAATGAAAAACTGTTTTTT. Its translation is CSVAELDSPTNEKLFF. The rearrangement links TRBV29-1 to TRBJ1-4, with a possible D match to TRBD1 (6 bases). This CDR3 spans 16 amino acids. The germline V gene has CDR1 SQVTM and CDR2 ANQGSEA. V lost 6 bases to trimming and J lost 0 bases, with 17 bases between them.

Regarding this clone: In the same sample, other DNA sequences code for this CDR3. The CDR3 spells CASSLGTLGYTF. CDR3 nucleotide sequence: TGCGCCAGCAGCTTGGGAACTCTCGGCTACACCTTC. V and J are TRBV5-1 and TRBJ1-2, with unresolved D. The length of the CDR3 is 12 residues. Germline lookup yields CDR1 SGHRS and CDR2 YFSETQ. The ends were cut back, 0 bases at V and 8 bases at J, with 8 bases in the middle.

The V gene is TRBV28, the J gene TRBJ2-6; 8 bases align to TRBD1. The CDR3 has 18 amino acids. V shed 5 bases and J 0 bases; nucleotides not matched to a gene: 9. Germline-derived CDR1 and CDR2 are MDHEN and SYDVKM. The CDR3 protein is CASSPSGQAYSGANVLTF. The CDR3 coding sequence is TGTGCCAGCAGTCCCTCGGGACAGGCATACTCTGGGGCCAACGTCCTGACTTTC.

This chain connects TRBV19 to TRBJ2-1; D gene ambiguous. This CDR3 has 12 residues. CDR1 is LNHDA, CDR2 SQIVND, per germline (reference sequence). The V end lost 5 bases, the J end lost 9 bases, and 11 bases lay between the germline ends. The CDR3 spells CASSWRIGEQFF. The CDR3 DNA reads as TGTGCCAGTAGTTGGCGTATTGGTGAGCAGTTCTTC.